In this sample, the clone carrying this TCR beta chain turned up once. Measured with immunoSEQ multiplex PCR; TCRdb has only the in-frame clones, and not every one. Here the sample spans about 250,000 clones, roughly 88% being singletons. Germline V lookup: CDR1 SGHRS, CDR2 YFSETQ. The CDR3 has 14 residues. The V end lost 7 bases, the J end lost 5 bases, and 19 bases lay between the germline ends. This sample is drawn from a study of blood T cell repertoires in COVID-19. At the level of the study: Material from acute and convalescent COVID-19 was sourced from the United States, Italy and Spain. T cells, B-cell-depleted T cells, or PBMCs supplied cDNA or gDNA.

The chain is built from TRBV5-1 and TRBJ2-7, with D possibly matching TRBD2 (6 bases). The receptor's source is a human donor with COVID-19, enrolled during active disease. The donor label of this sample is uncertain. The sequenced sample was peripheral blood. The CDR3: CASGRGTSPDEQYF. CDR3 sequence (DNA): TGCGCCAGCGGCAGAGGAACTAGCCCGGACGAGCAGTACTTC.